One sample yielded the 2 T cell receptor beta chains listed below, sequenced in a study of cytomegalovirus exposure and HLA in healthy donors. Use of 60 Vbeta and 13 Jbeta primers characterized the PCR. Method: immunoSEQ multiplex PCR; TCRdb's copy keeps in-frame clones and lacks some. Of under 150,000 clones listed, approximately 85% are singletons. The sample consisted of PBMCs. The receptors were gathered from a boy aged 5-17 years in good health and CMV-seronegative.

The chain carries TRBV7-9 and TRBJ2-7, with 10 positions matching TRBD2. Trimming took 5 bases from V and 2 from J; bases not matched to a gene: 6. Germline V lookup: CDR1 SEHNR, CDR2 FQNEAQ (reference sequence). CDR3 length: 15 residues. For the CDR3, the DNA is TGTGCCAGCAGCCACGTCAGCGGGAGGGCCTACGAGCAGTACTTC. Translation gives CASSHVSGRAYEQYF. Together with reference TRBV7-9 and TRBJ2-7, the CDR3 gives the full variable domain: DTGVSQNPRHKITKRGQNVTFRCDPISEHNRLYWYRQTLGQGPEFLTYFQNEAQLEKSRLLSDRFSAERPKGSFSTLEIQRTEQGDSAMYLCASSHVSGRAYEQYFGPGTRLTVT.

V and J are TRBV7-3 and TRBJ2-3, with no clear D. Germline V gene lookup returns CDR1 SGHTA and CDR2 FQGTGA. Trimming shortened V by 0 bases and J by 1 base, and 8 bases separated the two germline ends. This CDR3 spans 15 amino acids. CDR3 protein: CASSLTSRGTDTQYF. The CDR3 region has the DNA TGTGCCAGCAGCTTAACGTCCCGGGGCACAGATACGCAGTATTTT.